What follows describes a single T cell receptor (beta chain). Antigen specificity is unknown. Germline V CDR1 and CDR2: MGHDK, SYGVNS. There are 14 residues in the CDR3. Trimming stripped 5 bases from V and 2 bases from J, with 12 bases between. Assay: immunoSEQ multiplex PCR; the TCRdb copy retains only in-frame clones and omits some. The data hold under 2,500,000 clones, with roughly 95% observed a single time. The data are from a study of shared clonotypes between healthy human individuals. General study findings and limits: Blood was the only sampled material, and tissue repertoires likely differ.

The chain is built from TRBV25-1 and TRBJ1-2; tentatively, D is TRBD1 (5 bases). Sequencing input: naive CD4+ T cells sorted from blood. Subset specified: CD45RA+ positively selected. This TCR came from a young man in good health. CDR3 in amino acids: CASSSRGRNYGYTF. The CDR3 DNA sequence: TGTGCCAGCAGTAGCCGGGGGAGGAACTATGGCTACACCTTC.